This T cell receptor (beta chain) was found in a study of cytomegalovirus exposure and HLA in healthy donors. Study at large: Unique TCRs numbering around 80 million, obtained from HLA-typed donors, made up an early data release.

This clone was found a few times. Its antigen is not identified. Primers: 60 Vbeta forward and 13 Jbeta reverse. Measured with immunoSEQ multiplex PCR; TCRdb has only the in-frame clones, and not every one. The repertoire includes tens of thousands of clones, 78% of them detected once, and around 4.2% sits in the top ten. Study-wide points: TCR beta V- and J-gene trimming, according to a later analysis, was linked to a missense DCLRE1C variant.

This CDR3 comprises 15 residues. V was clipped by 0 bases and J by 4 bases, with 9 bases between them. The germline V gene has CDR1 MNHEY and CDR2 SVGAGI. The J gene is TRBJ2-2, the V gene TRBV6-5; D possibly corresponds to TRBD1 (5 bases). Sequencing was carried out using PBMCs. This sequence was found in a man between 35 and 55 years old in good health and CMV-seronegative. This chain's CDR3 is CASSYSQGLTGELFF. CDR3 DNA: TGTGCCAGCAGTTACTCTCAGGGCCTCACCGGGGAGCTGTTTTTT.